The T cell receptor (beta chain) described here comes from a study of cytomegalovirus exposure and HLA in healthy donors. General study points: An ancestry cluster, one associated with Asian ancestry, reportedly showed fewer N-insertions than the approximately 670-donor mean in a later analysis. In a later analysis, specific HLA alleles were associated with 15,000 to 20,000 TCR beta sequences at a 0.05 false discovery rate. Being indistinguishable, some V segments were excluded, TRBV6-2 and TRBV6-3 among them.

The donors comprised healthy bone marrow donors. Points on this clone: What it binds is unknown.

With V trimmed by 3 bases and J by 5 bases, 5 bases remained unmatched. Looked up from germline, CDR1 is MGHRA and CDR2 is YSYEKL. The CDR3 runs 16 residues. PCR involved 60 Vbeta and 13 Jbeta primers. Profiling relied on immunoSEQ multiplex PCR, and the TCRdb table lists in-frame clones only, not all of them. The data hold over 100,000 clones, with roughly 63% observed a single time. V gene TRBV4-1 combines with J gene TRBJ2-2; 11 bases agree with TRBD1. This TCR came from a woman aged 70-85 years in good health and CMV-seropositive. Source material: PBMCs. The chain's CDR3 is CASSHGQGAGTGELFF. The DNA for the CDR3 is TGCGCCAGCAGCCATGGACAGGGGGCGGGGACCGGGGAGCTGTTTTTT.